The rows below give T cell receptor beta chains drawn from one sample of a study of OX40 agonist ivuxolimab in advanced cancers. Measured with immunoSEQ multiplex PCR; TCRdb has only the in-frame clones, and not every one. Here the sample spans over 90,000 clones, about 90% being singletons. The sample here was CD4+ or CD8+ T cells sorted from blood, taken in a trial of the OX40 agonist ivuxolimab. Source of these receptors: an adult with an advanced solid tumor such as melanoma, head and neck, liver or kidney cancer. CDR3s include the opening cysteine and the closing phenylalanine or tryptophan. Each record gives: J gene, V gene, clone size, D gene, CDR3 protein, CDR3 DNA. The D gene is left open where the match is weak. Rows may omit the clone size; those that give it use once, few, many or a size class.

TRBJ2-5 | TRBV5-1 | few | TRBD1 | CASSYGQGFLETQYF | TGCGCCAGCAGCTACGGACAGGGTTTCCTCGAGACCCAGTACTTC
TRBJ1-2 | TRBV28 | NA | NA | CASSPGLYGYTF | TGTGCCAGCAGTCCAGGGCTGTATGGCTACACCTTC
TRBJ1-1 | TRBV28 | NA | TRBD1 | CASSYDRVVRLAFF | TGTGCCAGCAGCTACGACAGGGTCGTCCGTCTAGCTTTCTTT
TRBJ2-5 | TRBV6-6 | NA | TRBD1 | CASTQGAETQYF | TGTGCCAGCACCCAGGGGGCGGAGACCCAGTACTTC
TRBJ2-3 | TRBV7-3 | NA | TRBD2 | CASSLTGTAGGTDTQYF | TGTGCCAGCAGCTTAACGGGCACCGCGGGGGGCACAGATACGCAGTATTTT
TRBJ2-1 | TRBV28 | NA | NA | CASLRGNNEQFF | TGTGCCAGCCTACGGGGGAACAATGAGCAGTTCTTC
TRBJ1-2 | TRBV6-1 | NA | NA | CASSELINYGYTF | TGTGCCAGCAGTGAACTAATTAACTATGGCTACACCTTC
TRBJ2-2 | TRBV5-1 | NA | NA | CASSLITGAGTGELFF | TGCGCCAGCAGCTTGATCACGGGGGCGGGCACCGGGGAGCTGTTTTTT
TRBJ1-6 | TRBV6-1 | NA | NA | CASNEPDNSPLHF | TGTGCCAGCAATGAGCCGGATAATTCACCCCTCCACTTT
TRBJ2-3 | TRBV7-9 | once | NA | CASSFFPPGTDTQYF | TGTGCCAGCAGCTTCTTCCCCCCGGGGACAGATACGCAGTATTTT
TRBJ2-7 | TRBV6-1 | NA | NA | CASNGGLTMSSEQYF | TGTGCCAGCAATGGCGGCCTGACAATGTCTTCCGAGCAGTACTTC
TRBJ1-1 | TRBV4-1 | NA | NA | CASSQDPGNTEAFF | TGCGCCAGCAGCCAAGATCCGGGAAACACTGAAGCTTTCTTT
TRBJ2-3 | TRBV10-3 | NA | NA | CAISPGPSTDTQYF | TGTGCCATCAGTCCGGGACCTAGCACAGATACGCAGTATTTT
TRBJ1-2 | TRBV5-1 | many | NA | CASSPWSRERGYTF | TGCGCCAGCAGCCCCTGGAGCAGGGAACGAGGCTACACCTTC
TRBJ1-1 | TRBV25-1 | NA | NA | CASRIEGGRLDTEAFF | TGTGCCAGCAGGATAGAGGGGGGGCGCTTAGACACTGAAGCTTTCTTT
TRBJ2-1 | TRBV5-1 | NA | TRBD2 | CASSFQRGDYNEQFF | TGCGCCAGCAGCTTCCAGCGGGGGGATTACAATGAGCAGTTCTTC
TRBJ2-7 | TRBV19 | NA | TRBD2 | CASSKGLAGEPFPGQYF | TGTGCCAGTAGTAAAGGACTAGCGGGAGAGCCTTTCCCCGGTCAGTACTTC
TRBJ2-6 | TRBV2 | NA | NA | CASSAQGPSGAGSPGANVLTF | TGTGCCAGCAGTGCCCAAGGACCCTCTGGGGCGGGAAGCCCTGGGGCCAACGTCCTGACTTTC
TRBJ1-1 | TRBV2 | NA | TRBD1 | CASSRTGDTEAFF | TGTGCCAGCAGTAGGACAGGGGACACTGAAGCTTTCTTT
TRBJ1-1 | TRBV6-5 | few | TRBD1 | CASSYRDSTWAEAFF | TGTGCCAGCAGTTACCGGGACAGTACATGGGCTGAAGCTTTCTTT
TRBJ2-3 | TRBV10-2 | NA | NA | CASSESGAGTDTQYF | TGCGCCAGCAGTGAGTCGGGAGCGGGCACAGATACGCAGTATTTT
TRBJ2-7 | TRBV7-2 | NA | NA | CASSLSGSSSYEQYF | TGTGCCAGCAGCCTCAGCGGGTCTAGCTCCTACGAGCAGTACTTC
TRBJ2-7 | TRBV6-6 | NA | NA | CASSSPGTRSSYEQYF | TGTGCCAGCAGTTCCCCCGGGACACGGAGCTCCTACGAGCAGTACTTC
TRBJ2-7 | TRBV6-6 | NA | NA | CASSVAGKNYEQYF | TGTGCCAGCAGCGTTGCCGGGAAAAACTACGAGCAGTACTTC
TRBJ2-1 | TRBV10-1 | NA | TRBD2 | CASSDGGGYNEQFF | TGCGCCAGCAGTGATGGCGGGGGGTACAATGAGCAGTTCTTC
TRBJ1-6 | TRBV4-2 | NA | TRBD1 | CASSYRAGQAYNSPLHF | TGTGCCAGCAGCTATAGGGCAGGACAGGCCTATAATTCACCCCTCCACTTT
TRBJ2-5 | TRBV29-1 | NA | TRBD1 | CSVVGGTGETQYF | TGCAGCGTTGTTGGCGGGACAGGAGAGACCCAGTACTTC
TRBJ1-4 | TRBV5-5 | NA | NA | CASSLDGQLNEKLFF | TGTGCCAGCAGCTTGGATGGGCAGTTAAATGAAAAACTGTTTTTT
TRBJ2-7 | TRBV7-2 | NA | NA | CASSSQGGRRGGQYF | TGTGCCAGCAGCTCACAGGGTGGGCGACGGGGAGGGCAGTACTTC
TRBJ1-6 | TRBV5-1 | NA | TRBD1 | CASSRGQQGGYNSPLHF | TGCGCCAGCAGCAGGGGACAGCAAGGGGGATATAATTCACCCCTCCACTTT
TRBJ1-6 | TRBV5-4 | NA | NA | CASSLEVRNSPLHF | TGTGCCAGCAGCTTGGAGGTCCGTAATTCACCCCTCCACTTT
TRBJ2-1 | TRBV4-2 | NA | NA | CASSIPKSRDTLWREQFF | TGTGCCAGCAGCATACCGAAATCCCGGGACACCCTTTGGCGCGAGCAGTTCTTC
TRBJ2-1 | TRBV11-3 | NA | NA | CASSFDSSDEQFF | TGTGCCAGCAGCTTTGACAGTTCTGATGAGCAGTTCTTC
TRBJ1-4 | TRBV5-4 | NA | NA | CASSSPTNEKLFF | TGTGCCAGCAGCTCTCCAACTAATGAAAAACTGTTTTTT
TRBJ2-5 | TRBV7-2 | NA | NA | CASSQGPGETQYF | TGTGCCAGCAGCCAGGGCCCTGGGGAGACCCAGTACTTC
TRBJ2-5 | TRBV5-1 | NA | TRBD2 | CATSRGDQETQYF | TGCGCCACCTCGCGGGGGGACCAAGAGACCCAGTACTTC
TRBJ2-2 | TRBV2 | NA | NA | CASSDRGRGELFF | TGTGCCAGCAGTGACAGGGGTCGCGGGGAGCTGTTTTTT
TRBJ2-5 | TRBV7-3 | NA | TRBD2 | CASSLPRLAGGETQYF | TGTGCCAGCAGCTTACCCCGACTAGCGGGGGGAGAGACCCAGTACTTC
TRBJ2-2 | TRBV5-4 | NA | NA | CASSLGAGELFF | TGTGCCAGCAGCTTGGGCGCCGGGGAGCTGTTTTTT
TRBJ1-5 | TRBV30 | NA | TRBD1 | CAWSATGAPLGSQHF | TGTGCCTGGAGTGCCACAGGGGCCCCCTTGGGGTCCCAGCATTTT
TRBJ1-1 | TRBV5-5 | few | TRBD1 | CASHGQGNTEAFF | TGTGCCAGCCACGGACAGGGGAACACTGAAGCTTTCTTT
TRBJ2-2 | TRBV9 | NA | TRBD1 | CASSVGQSTGELFF | TGTGCCAGCAGTGTGGGACAGAGCACCGGGGAGCTGTTTTTT